This T cell receptor (beta chain) was documented in a study of graft-versus-host responses after intestinal transplantation. The study's findings and limits: GvH clones were found in recipient marrow; some appeared first in ileum or blood.

As for this clone: Its antigen remains unknown. The junction departs from the called germline gene at one end, perhaps through a read error. Other DNA sequences in this sample translate to the same CDR3.

Lymphocytes from graft epithelium and lamina propria were isolated. Libraries were prepared by immunoSEQ multiplex PCR; TCRdb keeps only in-frame clonotypes and omits some of them. The table lists approximately 15,000 clones, 80% of them singletons, with 15% to 20% in the top ten. Sequencing used ileum tissue, obtained about 100 days after intestinal transplant. The receptor was isolated from a human patient who received an intestinal transplant, so some T cells may come from the graft donor.

The CDR3 DNA follows: TGCGCTAGCAGCTTATCGGGCGGGGGTTCCACAGATACGCAGTATTTT. Its translation: CASSLSGGGSTDTQYF. The V call is TRBV5-1, the J call TRBJ2-3; TRBD2 agrees at 7 bases. Germline CDR1 and CDR2: SGHRS and YFSETQ. This CDR3 is 16 amino acids long.